This is a list of T cell receptor beta chains from one sample in a study of naive and memory T cell subsets. Each CDR3 protein is one row after TCRdb ran MiXCR on the UMI-ligation and nested PCR reads. The sample has about 90,000 distinct CDR3 sequences, about 11% seen once. What was sequenced was naive CD4+ T cells from blood. The source of these receptors is a human donor in good health. The CDR3 runs from the conserved cysteine through the conserved F or W. Some rows have no size entry. The others give once, few or many, or a class for an expanded clone.

J: TRBJ2-7
V: TRBV12-3/TRBV12-4
size: few
CDR3: CASNMGLAGSGEQYF

J: TRBJ1-2
V: TRBV7-2
size: few
CDR3: CASSLGTNYGYTF

J: TRBJ2-1
V: TRBV30
size: .
CDR3: CAWTRWGTTYNEQFF

J: TRBJ1-3
V: TRBV2
size: .
CDR3: CASKEVGITGNTIYF

J: TRBJ2-3
V: TRBV19
size: once
CDR3: CASTGTDTQYF

J: TRBJ1-2
V: TRBV28
size: few
CDR3: CASSFGVSNYGYTF

J: TRBJ1-5
V: TRBV12-3/TRBV12-4
size: once
CDR3: CASSSAGRGQPQHF

J: TRBJ1-5
V: TRBV7-6
size: few
CDR3: CASSLAEGEGQPQHF

J: TRBJ2-3
V: TRBV20-1
size: many
CDR3: CSARDRFANYYTDTQYF

J: TRBJ1-1
V: TRBV20-1
size: few
CDR3: CSAREGGVLNTEAFF

J: TRBJ1-2
V: TRBV6-6
size: few
CDR3: CASSYRDSYYGYTF

J: TRBJ1-1
V: TRBV15
size: .
CDR3: CATQWQKNTEAFF

J: TRBJ2-1
V: TRBV6-2/TRBV6-3
size: few
CDR3: CASRTLYGTSGGRWFSEQFF

J: TRBJ2-1
V: TRBV12-3/TRBV12-4
size: .
CDR3: CASSGNLGTGDFKQFF

J: TRBJ2-5
V: TRBV7-2
size: many
CDR3: CASSLAGQTTSGGTQYF

J: TRBJ2-3
V: TRBV29-1
size: few
CDR3: CSVEGANRGGTDTQYF

J: TRBJ2-7
V: TRBV29-1
size: .
CDR3: CSVSGGSSGNGIRGEQYF

J: TRBJ1-6
V: TRBV27
size: .
CDR3: CASSTRTGGHSPLHF

J: TRBJ2-7
V: TRBV18
size: many
CDR3: CASSPLDTISYEQYF

J: TRBJ2-1
V: TRBV6-2/TRBV6-3
size: few
CDR3: CASSYHPDSGRSDEQFF